Listed here is a single T cell receptor (beta chain). Its antigen is still unknown. Time point: week 47, end of study. One vaccine dose held 300 ug of mutant IDH1 20-mer peptide and came with topical imiquimod. The vaccination schedule gave patients eight doses in weeks 1, 3, 5, 7, 11, 15, 19 and 23. Donors had new WHO grade 3 or 4 IDH1-mutant, ATRX-lost astrocytomas. Deletions cut 4 bases from V and 1 base from J, with 14 bases between. The CDR3 is 15 residues long. In germline, CDR1 is SNHLY, CDR2 FYNNEI. These data come from a study of a mutant IDH1 vaccine in newly diagnosed glioma. Study context: Vaccines were begun 4-6 weeks after radiotherapy alone, or with temozolomide cycles. Points from the study as a whole: Immune responses induced by the vaccine were seen in around 93% of patients, spanning multiple MHC alleles.

TCRdb keeps only in-frame clones here, not all; method: immunoSEQ multiplex PCR. The sample has 55,000 to 65,000 clones; around 75% are singletons. The V gene is TRBV2, the J gene TRBJ2-7; possibly TRBD2 for D (6 bases). This clonotype originated in a man aged 50 or older with glioma. The sequences come from PBMCs, collected from a glioma patient whose treatment included an IDH1 peptide vaccine. The CDR3: CASSGWEVRSYEQYF. The DNA for the CDR3 is TGTGCCAGCAGTGGCTGGGAGGTTAGGTCCTACGAGCAGTACTTC.